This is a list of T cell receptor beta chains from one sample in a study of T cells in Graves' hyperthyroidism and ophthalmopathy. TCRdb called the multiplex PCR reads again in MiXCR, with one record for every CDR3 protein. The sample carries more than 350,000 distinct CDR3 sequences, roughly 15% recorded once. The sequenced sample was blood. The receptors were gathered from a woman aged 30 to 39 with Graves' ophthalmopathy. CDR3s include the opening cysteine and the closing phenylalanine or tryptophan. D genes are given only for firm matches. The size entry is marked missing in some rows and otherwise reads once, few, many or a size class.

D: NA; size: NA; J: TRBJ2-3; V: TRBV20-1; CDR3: CSAPKGGDTQYF; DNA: TGCAGTGCACCTAAGGGGGGCGATACGCAGTATTTT
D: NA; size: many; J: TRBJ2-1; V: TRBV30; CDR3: CVVNEQFF; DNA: TGTGTAGTGAATGAGCAGTTCTTC
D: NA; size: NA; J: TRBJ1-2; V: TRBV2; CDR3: CASSASPEGSGGYTF; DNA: TGTGCCAGCAGTGCTTCCCCCGAGGGGAGTGGTGGCTACACCTTC
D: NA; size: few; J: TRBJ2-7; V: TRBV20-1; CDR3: CSARGREYIYEQYF; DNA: TGCAGTGCTAGGGGCAGGGAATACATCTACGAGCAGTACTTC
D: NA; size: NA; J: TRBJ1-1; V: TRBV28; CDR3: CASTSRGADSIEAFF; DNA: TGTGCCAGCACCTCACGCGGGGCTGACAGCATTGAAGCTTTCTTT
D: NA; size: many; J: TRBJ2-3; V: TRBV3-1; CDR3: CASSRPPDTQYF; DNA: TGTGCCAGCTCCCGCCCGCCAGATACGCAGTATTTT
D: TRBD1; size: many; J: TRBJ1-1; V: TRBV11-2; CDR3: CASGLGQLTLNTEAFF; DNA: TGTGCCAGCGGCCTGGGACAGTTGACCCTGAACACTGAAGCTTTCTTT
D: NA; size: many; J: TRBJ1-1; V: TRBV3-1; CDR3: CASSQDYGDTEAFF; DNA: TGTGCCAGCAGCCAAGACTATGGAGACACTGAAGCTTTCTTT
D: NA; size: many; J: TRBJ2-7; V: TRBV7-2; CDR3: CASSLAPGDEQYF; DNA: TGTGCCAGCAGCTTAGCTCCAGGGGACGAGCAGTACTTC
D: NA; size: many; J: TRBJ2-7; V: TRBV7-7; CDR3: CASSLSQGGDYEQYF; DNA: TGTGCTAGCAGCTTAAGTCAGGGCGGCGACTACGAGCAGTACTTC
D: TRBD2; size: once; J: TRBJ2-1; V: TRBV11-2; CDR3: CASSKRTSGWNEQFF; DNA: TGTGCCAGCAGCAAACGGACTAGCGGGTGGAATGAGCAGTTCTTC
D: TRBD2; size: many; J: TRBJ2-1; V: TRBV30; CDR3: CAWSSQAGRSYNEQFF; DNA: TGTGCCTGGAGTTCACAAGCGGGGCGCTCCTACAATGAGCAGTTCTTC
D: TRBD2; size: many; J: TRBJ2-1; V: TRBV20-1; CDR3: CSPRVGGGHNEQFF; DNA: TGCAGCCCAAGGGTGGGCGGGGGTCACAATGAGCAGTTCTTC